This entry lists 3 T cell receptor beta chains sequenced from one sample in a study of T cells in narcolepsy. Libraries were prepared by immunoSEQ multiplex PCR; TCRdb keeps only in-frame clonotypes and omits some of them. The data show about 25,000 clones, with roughly four fifths seen just once and 0.71% held by the top ten. The sequencing sample was made of CD45RA- memory CD4+ T cells from PBMCs. The receptors here all came from a human donor with narcolepsy.

The rearrangement joins TRBV28 to TRBJ1-5; 9 bases map to TRBD1. V shed 4 bases, J shed 4 bases, and the junction held 2 bases outside the gene matches. The CDR3 extends over 14 amino acids. The V gene's germline CDR1 is MDHEN and CDR2 SYDVKM. CDR3 in amino acids: CASSWTGANQPQHF. The DNA for the CDR3 is TGTGCCAGCAGTTGGACAGGGGCAAATCAGCCCCAGCATTTT. Using reference TRBV28 and TRBJ1-5 for the parts outside the CDR3, the full variable domain is DVKVTQSSRYLVKRTGEKVFLECVQDMDHENMFWYRQDPGLGLRLIYFSYDVKMKEKGDIPEGYSVSREKKERFSLILESASTNQTSMYLCASSWTGANQPQHFGDGTRLSIL.

The genes are TRBV5-1 and TRBJ1-2; TRBD1 matches 7 bases. The CDR3 consists of 15 residues. Looked up from germline, CDR1 is SGHRS and CDR2 is YFSETQ. The V segment lost 7 bases and the J segment 4 bases; nucleotides outside the gene matches: 13. CDR3 protein: CASDPGTDTGYGYTF. The CDR3 DNA is TGCGCCAGCGACCCGGGGACAGATACAGGCTATGGCTACACCTTC.

V usage is TRBV28 and J usage is TRBJ1-2, with 7 bases matching TRBD1. J was trimmed by 8 bases and V by 10 bases; bases with no gene match: 13. This CDR3 is 13 amino acids long. Germline V lookup: CDR1 MDHEN, CDR2 SYDVKM. As DNA, the CDR3 is TGTGCCACCCTACAGGGACAGCGGGGCGGCTACACCTTC. Translated, it gives CATLQGQRGGYTF.